The clone carrying this T cell receptor beta chain has only a few counts. Its specificity is not known. The sample comes from a study of radiation and T cells in renal cell carcinoma. Study-level findings and limits: No pretreatment tumor biopsies were available for baseline clonotypes. From baseline, blood top tumor clonotypes peaked at 2 weeks post-radiation.

With 6 bases removed from V and 1 base from J, the gap between germline ends came to 16 bases. CDR1 SNHLY and CDR2 FYNNEI come from the germline V gene. The length of the CDR3 is 16 residues. Time point specified: blood 4 weeks post-SBRT, at nephrectomy. Regarding treatment: 15 Gy SBRT to primary tumor, nephrectomy 4 weeks later. Serial blood draws occurred at baseline and 2 and 4 weeks post-SBRT. Using immunoSEQ multiplex PCR, the repertoire was profiled, and TCRdb retains in-frame clones only, with some absent. Of approximately 150,000 clones listed, roughly 90% were seen once; the top ten hold over 15%.

The V gene is TRBV2, the J gene TRBJ1-5; D is unclear. This material consisted of blood, taken from a patient whose treatment included radiotherapy and nephrectomy. The receptor's source is a woman in her forties or fifties with renal cell carcinoma. In DNA, the CDR3 is TGTGCCAGCAGAGGAGTACGGTTCGCGAGCAATCAGCCCCAGCATTTT. As protein: CASRGVRFASNQPQHF.